Listed below are T cell receptor beta chains from one sample, sequenced in a study of ipilimumab plus nivolumab after autologous stem cell transplantation. Produced via immunoSEQ multiplex PCR; TCRdb's table is partial and in-frame only. This sample yields tens of thousands of clones, of which 92% are seen a single time; 0.75% to 1% belongs to the top ten. Sample: PBMCs, taken in a trial of ipilimumab plus nivolumab as post-transplant consolidation. These receptors all stem from a male donor with multiple myeloma. The CDR3 runs from the conserved cysteine through the conserved F or W. The D gene is left open where the match is weak. Clone size is given for some rows only: seen once, a few or many times, or a class if the clone is expanded.

len: 13; j_gene: TRBJ1-3; abundance: large; d_gene: .; v_gene: TRBV2; CDR3nt: TGTGCCAGCAGTGAAGCAGGGCGAGACACCATATATTTT; CDR3aa: CASSEAGRDTIYF
len: 13; j_gene: TRBJ2-7; abundance: .; d_gene: TRBD1; v_gene: TRBV28; CDR3nt: TGTGCCAGCCAACCGGGACAGGGGTACGAGCAGTACTTC; CDR3aa: CASQPGQGYEQYF
len: 13; j_gene: TRBJ2-7; abundance: .; d_gene: .; v_gene: TRBV5-6; CDR3nt: TGTGCCAGCAGCTTGGTGGGACGCCCAGAGCAGTACTTC; CDR3aa: CASSLVGRPEQYF
len: 13; j_gene: TRBJ2-5; abundance: .; d_gene: .; v_gene: TRBV19; CDR3nt: TGTGCCAGTAGTCCCGGTGGAGCAGAGACCCAGTACTTC; CDR3aa: CASSPGGAETQYF
len: 17; j_gene: TRBJ2-6; abundance: .; d_gene: .; v_gene: TRBV18; CDR3nt: TGTGCCAGCTCACCAGGGGCGCCTCTCTCTGGGGCCAACGTCCTGACTTTC; CDR3aa: CASSPGAPLSGANVLTF
len: 15; j_gene: TRBJ1-1; abundance: .; d_gene: .; v_gene: TRBV11-1; CDR3nt: TGTGCCAGCAGCTTAGATGGGAGAATGAACACTGAAGCTTTCTTT; CDR3aa: CASSLDGRMNTEAFF
len: 14; j_gene: TRBJ2-7; abundance: .; d_gene: .; v_gene: TRBV7-2; CDR3nt: TGTGCCAGCAGCTTAGACGCAGGAAACTACGAGCAGTACTTC; CDR3aa: CASSLDAGNYEQYF
len: 12; j_gene: TRBJ2-1; abundance: .; d_gene: TRBD2; v_gene: TRBV7-2; CDR3nt: TGTGCCAGCAGCTTAGGCGGCGGGGGGCAGTTCTTC; CDR3aa: CASSLGGGGQFF
len: 14; j_gene: TRBJ2-7; abundance: .; d_gene: TRBD1; v_gene: TRBV28; CDR3nt: TGTGCCAGCAGAGAGACAGGGAAGACCTACGAGCAGTACTTC; CDR3aa: CASRETGKTYEQYF
len: 16; j_gene: TRBJ2-7; abundance: .; d_gene: TRBD2; v_gene: TRBV7-9; CDR3nt: TGTGCCAGCAGCGCCCTATTAGCGGGGGGGATCCACGAGCAGTACTTC; CDR3aa: CASSALLAGGIHEQYF
len: 12; j_gene: TRBJ1-6; abundance: .; d_gene: .; v_gene: TRBV7-8; CDR3nt: TGTGCCAGCAGTACGGGCAATTCACCCCTCCACTTT; CDR3aa: CASSTGNSPLHF
len: 14; j_gene: TRBJ1-4; abundance: .; d_gene: TRBD1; v_gene: TRBV5-6; CDR3nt: TGTGCCAGCAGGACACAGGGGCGTAGTGAAAAACTGTTTTTT; CDR3aa: CASRTQGRSEKLFF
len: 15; j_gene: TRBJ2-7; abundance: .; d_gene: TRBD1; v_gene: TRBV5-4; CDR3nt: TGTGCCAGCAGCCCCGGGACAGCCTCTCCCTACGAGCAGTACTTC; CDR3aa: CASSPGTASPYEQYF
len: 16; j_gene: TRBJ2-3; abundance: .; d_gene: .; v_gene: TRBV7-9; CDR3nt: TGTGCCAGCAGCCCGGGTAGGGTGGAGCGCACAGATACGCAGTATTTT; CDR3aa: CASSPGRVERTDTQYF
len: 15; j_gene: TRBJ2-3; abundance: .; d_gene: .; v_gene: TRBV21-1; CDR3nt: TGTGCCAGACCCTTGGGCGGGGGTCCAACAGATACGCAGTATTTT; CDR3aa: CARPLGGGPTDTQYF
len: 15; j_gene: TRBJ2-1; abundance: .; d_gene: .; v_gene: TRBV4-1; CDR3nt: TGCGCCAGCAGCCAAGAGAGACTAGGCGCCGTTGAGCAGTTCTTC; CDR3aa: CASSQERLGAVEQFF
len: 16; j_gene: TRBJ1-5; abundance: .; d_gene: .; v_gene: TRBV7-2; CDR3nt: TGTGCCAGCAGCTTAGCGACCACCGTCTTCAATCAGCCCCAGCATTTT; CDR3aa: CASSLATTVFNQPQHF
len: 15; j_gene: TRBJ2-3; abundance: .; d_gene: TRBD2; v_gene: TRBV6-5; CDR3nt: TGTGCCAGCAGCCCGCTAGCGGCTAGCACAGATACGCAGTATTTT; CDR3aa: CASSPLAASTDTQYF
len: 16; j_gene: TRBJ1-4; abundance: .; d_gene: .; v_gene: TRBV28; CDR3nt: TGTGCCAGCACCCCCCGGGTTCCAGGCCTGAATGAAAAACTGTTTTTT; CDR3aa: CASTPRVPGLNEKLFF
len: 15; j_gene: TRBJ2-7; abundance: .; d_gene: TRBD2; v_gene: TRBV6-1; CDR3nt: TGTGCCAGCAGTGGACGGTCTAGCGGCTCCTACGAGCAGTACTTC; CDR3aa: CASSGRSSGSYEQYF
len: 13; j_gene: TRBJ1-1; abundance: .; d_gene: TRBD1; v_gene: TRBV10-3; CDR3nt: TGTGCCATCAGCATGACAGGGGGCACTGAAGCTTTCTTT; CDR3aa: CAISMTGGTEAFF
len: 14; j_gene: TRBJ2-5; abundance: .; d_gene: TRBD2; v_gene: TRBV7-2; CDR3nt: TGTGCCAGCAGCTTACACGGGGGGAGGGAGACCCAGTACTTC; CDR3aa: CASSLHGGRETQYF
len: 20; j_gene: TRBJ2-6; abundance: .; d_gene: TRBD2; v_gene: TRBV7-3; CDR3nt: TGTGCCAGCAGCTTATTTCGGACTAGCGGGGGCAGCTCTGGGGCCAACGTCCTGACTTTC; CDR3aa: CASSLFRTSGGSSGANVLTF
len: 13; j_gene: TRBJ1-1; abundance: once; d_gene: TRBD1; v_gene: TRBV5-1; CDR3nt: TGCGCCAGCAGCTCGGACAGGGCCGCTGAAGCTTTCTTT; CDR3aa: CASSSDRAAEAFF
len: 13; j_gene: TRBJ1-2; abundance: .; d_gene: TRBD1; v_gene: TRBV6-5; CDR3nt: TGTGCCAGCAGTACTGACAGGGTCTATGGCTACACCTTC; CDR3aa: CASSTDRVYGYTF
len: 15; j_gene: TRBJ2-4; abundance: .; d_gene: .; v_gene: TRBV28; CDR3nt: TGTGCCAGCAGTCATGGGGGCCTGGCCAAAAACATTCAGTACTTC; CDR3aa: CASSHGGLAKNIQYF
len: 17; j_gene: TRBJ2-2; abundance: once; d_gene: TRBD2; v_gene: TRBV7-7; CDR3nt: TGTGCCAGCAGCCCGGGACTAGGGGGAGGGGACACCGGGGAGCTGTTTTTT; CDR3aa: CASSPGLGGGDTGELFF